The entry below describes one T cell receptor beta chain. Its antigen is unknown. The CDR3 runs 13 residues. V dropped 6 bases and J dropped 6 bases, with 14 bases sitting between them. The germline V gene has CDR1 MNHEY and CDR2 SVGAGI. TCRdb's table, derived via immunoSEQ multiplex PCR, lists solely in-frame clones and lacks some. The table lists 30,000 or so clones, approximately 90% of them singletons. These data are taken from a study of neoadjuvant nivolumab and ipilimumab in lung cancer. Study-level information: Nivolumab 3 mg/kg was given days 1, 15 and 29, plus ipilimumab 1 mg/kg day 1 in combination. Study-level points and caveats: TCR richness and clonality were higher in tumors than adjacent uninvolved lung. From pretherapy to surgery, tumor richness and clonality rose with dual therapy.

The specimen was peripheral blood, collected after neoadjuvant nivolumab, alone or with ipilimumab, at or shortly before surgery. The chain links TRBV6-5 to TRBJ1-2; D remains unclear. The receptor was isolated from an adult with non-small cell lung cancer. CDR3 coding DNA: TGTGCCAGCAGAAGTCAGCACAGTGATGGCTACACCTTC. Translation gives CASRSQHSDGYTF.